These T cell receptor beta chains were read from a single sample in a study of graft-versus-host responses after intestinal transplantation. Their antigens are not known. This table comes from immunoSEQ multiplex PCR, and its TCRdb copy is limited to in-frame clones, with some not included. The sample lists some 87,000 clones, more than 90% occurring once. The specimen was unstimulated CD4+ T cells sorted from spleen or lymph node cells, collected before intestinal transplant. Receptors were obtained from a human donor who received an intestinal transplant. The CDR3 runs from the conserved cysteine through the conserved F or W. D genes are given only for firm matches. Clone size is given for some rows only: seen once, a few or many times, or a class if the clone is expanded.

length	size	V	D	J	DNA	CDR3
17	.	TRBV27	TRBD2	TRBJ2-1	TGTGCCAGCAGTCCGGCTAGTAGCGGGGGGGGTTACAATGAGCAGTTCTTC	CASSPASSGGGYNEQFF
16	.	TRBV28	.	TRBJ2-2	TGTGCCAGCAGTCTGTGGGGACGTACGAACACCGGGGAGCTGTTTTTT	CASSLWGRTNTGELFF
16	.	TRBV5-1	TRBD1	TRBJ2-1	TGCGCCAGCAGATCCGGGACAGGGGTGGCCTACAATGAGCAGTTCTTC	CASRSGTGVAYNEQFF
15	.	TRBV28	TRBD1	TRBJ1-1	TGTGCCAGCGTGGGGCAGGACAGGGGATCGACTGAAGCTTTCTTT	CASVGQDRGSTEAFF
14	.	TRBV5-1	.	TRBJ2-2	TGCGCCAGCAGCTTGGGCCAAAACACCGGGGAGCTGTTTTTT	CASSLGQNTGELFF
15	.	TRBV6-1	TRBD2	TRBJ2-7	TGTGCCAGCAGTGGGGGACTAGCGGGAGTAAGCGAGCAGTACTTC	CASSGGLAGVSEQYF
13	once	TRBV5-1	.	TRBJ1-1	TGCGCCAGCTTTAGACCAGGGAACACTGAAGCTTTCTTT	CASFRPGNTEAFF
15	.	TRBV2	TRBD1	TRBJ1-6	TGTGCCAGCAATTACCTGGGACAGGGAGGTTCACCCCTCCACTTT	CASNYLGQGGSPLHF
10	.	TRBV20-1	.	TRBJ2-5	TGCAGTTCACCCCAAGAGACCCAGTACTTC	CSSPQETQYF
16	.	TRBV9	TRBD1	TRBJ2-7	TGTGCCAGCAGCGTAGGCCCCCGGGACAGGGGTTACGAGCAGTACTTC	CASSVGPRDRGYEQYF
15	.	TRBV7-2	TRBD2	TRBJ2-3	TGTGCCAGCAGCTTTAGCGGGAGGTTCACAGATACGCAGTATTTT	CASSFSGRFTDTQYF
16	once	TRBV27	.	TRBJ2-7	TGTGCCAGCAGTTTATTCGGACAGTCGCCCTCCTACGAGCAGTACTTC	CASSLFGQSPSYEQYF
14	.	TRBV5-8	.	TRBJ1-1	TGTGCCAGCGGGGAGATCGGGTGGGACACTGAAGCTTTCTTT	CASGEIGWDTEAFF
13	.	TRBV6-6	TRBD2	TRBJ2-1	TGTGCCAGCAGAGGGGAGGGCTTCAATGAGCAGTTCTTC	CASRGEGFNEQFF
15	.	TRBV7-2	.	TRBJ1-2	TGTGCCAGCAGCTTAGAAGGGGAGAGGAGGGCTGGCTACACCTTC	CASSLEGERRAGYTF
16	.	TRBV29-1	TRBD2	TRBJ2-1	TGCAGCGTATCCGGACTAGCGGGAGGGTACCACAATGAGCAGTTCTTC	CSVSGLAGGYHNEQFF
14	.	TRBV5-1	.	TRBJ2-7	TGCGCCAGCAGCTTGGAGCCCTTTCGGTACGAGCAGTACTTC	CASSLEPFRYEQYF
14	once	TRBV7-9	.	TRBJ2-7	TGTGCCAGCAGCTTAGGAGTTGGGGGCTACGAGCAGTACTTC	CASSLGVGGYEQYF
15	.	TRBV28	.	TRBJ2-3	TGTGCCAGCAGTACCCAGGGGACAACAGCAGATACGCAGTATTTT	CASSTQGTTADTQYF
15	.	TRBV6-5	TRBD1	TRBJ2-4	TGTGCCAGCAGGCAAGAACAGGGGATTGGAAACATTCAGTACTTC	CASRQEQGIGNIQYF
18	once	TRBV7-2	TRBD2	TRBJ2-1	TGTGCCAGCAGCTCCCCGTCTTCTAGCGGGAGTACCTACAATGAGCAGTTCTTC	CASSSPSSSGSTYNEQFF
14	.	TRBV19	.	TRBJ1-2	TGTGCCAGTACCCCAGGTGGCAACAACTATGGCTACACCTTC	CASTPGGNNYGYTF
12	.	TRBV10-3	.	TRBJ2-1	TGTGCCATCAGTGAGGGGTCCAATGAGCAGTTCTTC	CAISEGSNEQFF
16	.	TRBV11-1	TRBD1	TRBJ2-5	TGTGCCAGCAGCCGACGGGGACAGGGGGTTTCGCAGACCCAGTACTTC	CASSRRGQGVSQTQYF
16	.	TRBV7-2	.	TRBJ2-5	TGTGCCAGCAGCTTATGGGGGACCATTGGGCAAGAGACCCAGTACTTC	CASSLWGTIGQETQYF
14	.	TRBV27	TRBD2	TRBJ2-5	TGTGCCAGTAGAGGACTAGCGGGAGGGGGGGCCCAGTACTTC	CASRGLAGGGAQYF
19	.	TRBV28	TRBD1	TRBJ1-6	TGTGCCAGCAGTTTAAAATGGCACGGGACAGGGGGAGGGCGGGCGCCCCTCCACTTT	CASSLKWHGTGGGRAPLHF
14	once	TRBV7-8	.	TRBJ2-3	TGTGCCAGCAGCTTATTGGGGGAGGCAGATACGCAGTATTTT	CASSLLGEADTQYF
15	.	TRBV11-1	TRBD2	TRBJ2-1	TGTGCCAGCAGCTTACCGGGAGGTCTATACAATGAGCAGTTCTTC	CASSLPGGLYNEQFF
12	.	TRBV6-6	.	TRBJ2-1	TGTGCCAGCAGTCGAACTTTCGGATTGGGGTTCTTC	CASSRTFGLGFF
11	.	TRBV2	.	TRBJ2-1	TGTGCCAGCAGTGAAGGGGTCCCCCAGTTCTTC	CASSEGVPQFF
15	.	TRBV2	TRBD2	TRBJ2-1	TGTGCCAGCAGTTTACTGAGCGGGAGAGGGAATGAGCAGTTCTTC	CASSLLSGRGNEQFF
14	.	TRBV18	.	TRBJ2-5	TGTGCCAGCTCACCCCCTGGCTCTGGGGAGACCCAGTACTTC	CASSPPGSGETQYF
13	once	TRBV7-3	.	TRBJ1-1	TGTGCCAGCAGTGAACAGGGAAACACTGAAGCTTTCTTT	CASSEQGNTEAFF
13	.	TRBV12-5	.	TRBJ2-5	TGTGCTAGTGGTTCGACAGGTCAAGAGACCCAGTACTTC	CASGSTGQETQYF
16	.	TRBV4-1	.	TRBJ1-6	TGCGCCAGCAGCCAAGGAGCCATCTCCTATAATTCACCCCTCCACTTT	CASSQGAISYNSPLHF
18	.	TRBV27	.	TRBJ1-6	TGTGCCAGCAGTTTATCGCCCCTACAGGGATCCTGGAATTCACCCCTCCACTTT	CASSLSPLQGSWNSPLHF
14	once	TRBV5-1	.	TRBJ1-1	TGCGCCAGCAGCTTGGAAGTAGCAGACACTGAAGCTTTCTTT	CASSLEVADTEAFF
16	.	TRBV27	.	TRBJ2-7	TGTGCCAGCAGTTTATCGAAGGGAGGTTTGAGCTACGAGCAGTACTTC	CASSLSKGGLSYEQYF
13	.	TRBV27	.	TRBJ2-3	TGTGCCAGCAGTTTATCTTCGGGGGATACGCAGTATTTT	CASSLSSGDTQYF
15	.	TRBV30	.	TRBJ2-3	TGTGCCTGGAGCCTTGGGTCCCGTCTGACAGATACGCAGTATTTT	CAWSLGSRLTDTQYF
14	few	TRBV2	.	TRBJ1-4	TGTGCCAGCACTAGAACAGGGCCCGGTGAAAAACTGTTTTTT	CASTRTGPGEKLFF